This TCR beta chain was captured by sequencing in a study of blood T cells in healthy people across ages (dated by TCRdb to between 2015 and 2016). Background on the whole study: In model experiments, template switching captured about one uniquely barcoded TCR beta cDNA molecule for every two T cells. Age-related changes in TCR beta repertoire diversity were measured in the study by deep sequencing normalized with unique cDNA molecular identifiers. The study analyzed two additional independent replicas of 1 million unique cDNA reads from the same blood draw for two donors, one aged 18 to 30 and one aged 80 or older. Donors were grouped into four age groups: young (average approximately 15 years), middle-aged (approximately 41), aged (around 60) and long-lived (approximately 82). Here is what the overall study found, with its caveats: The CMV infection status of donors was not known, potentially confounding age-related changes in expanded clonotypes. Estimates of total diversity based on one million sequenced T cells were considered lower bounds and underestimates. Because profiling used bulk unsorted PBMCs, naive and antigen-experienced compartments could not be compared conclusively. Compared with the aged group, more naive CD4+ T cells, fewer expanded clones and increased TCR diversity were shown by the long-lived group, suggesting age selection. Observed TCR beta diversity per million T cells fell roughly linearly with age, and a significant reduction was already apparent by age around 36. The percentage of naive T cells measured by flow cytometry correlated strongly with observed TCR beta diversity.

Library generation was performed with 5' RACE. Instrument used: Illumina HiSeq 2500. A second PCR of about 6 to 12 cycles was run with a J-beta primer mix and a sample-barcoded 5' primer. A unique molecular identifier was introduced onto each TCR beta cDNA molecule by a template-switch 5' adaptor carrying 12 random nucleotides. Each sample yielded at least 3 million CDR3-containing paired-end reads. The Mint cDNA synthesis kit, primed by a TRBC-specific oligonucleotide, was used to synthesize first-strand cDNA from all RNA. All cDNA was treated with uracil-DNA glycosylase and then went through a first 18-cycle PCR with the universal primers M1SS and BC2_uni_R. Concerning the study's data processing: For normalization, 1 million high-quality reads, each with a distinct molecular identifier, were randomly selected from each sample. Reads with shared molecular identifiers were discarded instead of being binned into consensus sequences. MiTCR, set to a Q25 quality threshold and the strictest error-elimination algorithm, was used for CDR3 identification, clonotype clustering and error correction. A nonparametric unseen species model with Euler transformation was used to estimate a lower bound on total TCR beta diversity. Clones were called with MiXCR by TCRdb after fastp trimmed the public reads at Q25, and only in-frame beta chains were retained. Every distinct CDR3 protein forms one entry, paired with its most common genes and DNA. The V and J calls were not made by the authors but by TCRdb's processing. The sample profile shows around 1,000,000 distinct CDR3 sequences; approximately 25% of them were found once. Clones ranked in the top ten supply around 0.75% of the sample.

This clonotype was counted only a few times. Its antigen has not been determined. The sample holds no much larger clone one base away, and base qualities are not on file. Donors were 30 to 45 systemically healthy Caucasian individuals from Russia aged roughly 6 to 95 years. Each donor gave approximately 9.4 milliliters of peripheral blood, drawn into EDTA-treated Vacutainer tubes. Ficoll-Paque density-gradient centrifugation was used to isolate PBMCs, with at least 6.5 million per sample. Trizol reagent was used to extract total RNA from PBMCs, with at least 5 micrograms per sample. For every donor, an aliquot of PBMCs went through flow cytometry to measure the percentages of naive CD45RAhigh/CD27high T cells. The CDR3 goes from the cysteine to the phenylalanine over 14 residues. Just the 42-base CDR3 DNA is kept, in frame starting at base 1. V and J lose 7 bases and 7 bases, and a span of 16 bases separates them.

This sample was also put to use in a study of T cells of mothers and their children. The second study's authors report: The donors were nine systemically healthy Caucasian individuals, made up of three mothers and their six children. cDNA synthesis consumed the entire amount of extracted RNA, loaded at approximately 1.6 ug RNA in each 15 ul reaction. In the second PCR, the M1S primer added sample barcodes and 2-4 random nucleotides. Over 8 million TCR beta CDR3 reads were obtained for each mother, and 2.5 million to 3.5 million reads were obtained for each child. In both related and unrelated pairs, thymic selection shapes the output of TCR recombination in a similar way, with inherited differences having only a minor effect. Normalized repertoire overlap was always found to be slightly, but never significantly, higher in related mother-child pairs than in unrelated mother-child pairs. With a sensitivity of about 100 clones per million clonotypes, no persistent microchimeric T cell clones were detected. Deep NGS was used in the study to compare the TCR beta repertoires of mothers and children and to look for features that separate related mother-child pairs from unrelated individuals. On average, the children were about 10 +/- 4 years old, while the mothers were about 38 +/- 4 years old. Libraries were sequenced on Illumina HiSeq 2000 with 100+100 nt paired-end reads after adapter ligation with NEBNext reagents. To prevent cross-contamination, the mother and child libraries were prepared a month apart and were sequenced in separate runs. Between roughly 500,000 and 2,100,000 distinct TCR beta clonotypes were identified per donor. Naive TCR beta clonotypes were estimated from low-frequency clonotypes matched to each donor's FACS-determined naive share, without sorting.

The receptor was derived from a girl aged 2-15 years in good health. Specimen: blood. The sequence joins TRBV12-3 or TRBV12-4 to TRBJ2-2, with no confidently assigned D gene. This receptor has the CDR3 CASTFPGSGGELFF. Read as DNA, the sequence is TGTGCCAGCACCTTCCCCGGGTCTGGCGGGGAGCTGTTTTTT.